The T cell receptor beta chain described here comes from a study of T cells in Graves' hyperthyroidism and ophthalmopathy. This clonotype has ten or more counts. Lactation, pregnancy, other autoimmune disease or uncontrolled infection led to exclusion of patients. This CDR3 has 14 amino acids. Trimming pared 1 base from V and 3 bases from J, leaving 7 bases between. CDR1 is LGHDT, CDR2 YNNKEL, per germline (reference sequence). From RNA transcripts, TCR beta CDR3 regions were amplified. HTBI primers were used for first-round RT-PCR of the TCR CDR3. TCRdb re-called the multiplex PCR reads with MiXCR, one entry per CDR3 protein. Here the sample spans more than 150,000 distinct CDR3 sequences, more than 15% being singletons.

The chain employs TRBV3-1 and TRBJ1-5; D unresolved. The receptor's source is a woman aged 45-65 years with Graves' hyperthyroidism. The sequenced sample consisted of blood. The CDR3, as DNA: TGTGCCAGCAGCCAAGGGAACATCAATCAGCCCCAGCATTTT. Its protein is CASSQGNINQPQHF.